Following are 18 T cell receptor beta chains from one sample sequenced in a study of T cells in narcolepsy. The table came from immunoSEQ multiplex PCR; TCRdb's copy has only in-frame clones and leaves some out. In the table there are about 19,000 clones, around 83% of which are singletons. The sample taken for sequencing was memory (CD45RA-) CD4+ T cells from blood. These receptors were collected from a human donor in good health.

CDR3 DNA sequence: TGCGCCAGCAGCCAAGATCCCCGCGGTGGGGCCAACGTCCTGACTTTC. Protein product: CASSQDPRGGANVLTF. This chain uses TRBV4-3 with TRBJ2-6; D call uncertain. Trimming took 0 bases from V and 3 from J, leaving 9 bases between them. The CDR3 consists of 16 residues. Germline loops: CDR1 LGHNA, CDR2 YSLEER.

This clone was observed a few times. The CDR3 DNA reads as TGTGCCAGCAGTATGCCAGGGGGCCTGTACGAGCAGTACTTC. Its translation: CASSMPGGLYEQYF. The chain carries TRBV25-1 and TRBJ2-7, with 8 bases identical to TRBD1. Germline-derived CDR1 and CDR2 are MGHDK and SYGVNS. Trimming removed 5 bases from V and 4 bases from J; junction bases left unmatched: 7. There are 14 residues in the CDR3.

This chain joins TRBV7-9 and TRBJ1-3, with D tentatively TRBD1 (5 bases). Germline V gene lookup returns CDR1 SEHNR and CDR2 FQNEAQ (reference sequence). This CDR3 comprises 14 residues. The ends were cut back, 10 bases at V and 3 bases at J, with 16 bases in the middle. The CDR3 DNA reads TGTGCCATCCAGTCCAGGGCAGTTGGAAACACCATATATTTT. Its protein is CAIQSRAVGNTIYF.

The J gene is TRBJ2-2, the V gene TRBV4-3; no reliable D call. CDR1 and CDR2 from the germline V gene are LGHNA and YSLEER. The CDR3 runs to 14 residues. The V end lost 4 bases, the J end lost 1 base, and 7 bases lay between the germline ends. The CDR3 DNA sequence: TGCGCCAGCAGCCGGAAAGAGAACACCGGGGAGCTGTTTTTT. It specifies CASSRKENTGELFF.

This rearrangement joins TRBV6-1 to TRBJ2-5; perhaps TRBD1 as D (5 bases). This CDR3 has 13 amino acids. Germline-derived CDR1 and CDR2 are MNHNS and SASEGT. Trimming left V 8 bases short and J 3 bases short, with 13 bases between. The CDR3 is CASARVLKETQYF. The CDR3 DNA follows: TGTGCCAGCGCCAGGGTGTTAAAAGAGACCCAGTACTTC.

This clone showed up just a few times. The chain links TRBV7-2 to TRBJ2-2; D unresolved. Trimming took 5 bases from V and 3 from J, leaving 13 bases between them. In germline, CDR1 is SGHTA, CDR2 FQGNSA. The CDR3 loop spans 15 amino acids. CDR3 nucleotides: TGTGCCAGCAGCCCCCTAGGGTGGGACACCGGGGAGCTGTTTTTT. Translated: CASSPLGWDTGELFF.

Only a few counts were recorded for this clone. This chain connects TRBV4-3 to TRBJ2-7, with D maybe TRBD2 (6 bases). This CDR3 has 16 residues. Per the germline V gene, CDR1 is LGHNA and CDR2 is YSLEER. Between the trimmed V and J ends, which lost 0 bases and 4 bases, there was a span of 16 bases. In DNA form, the CDR3 reads TGCGCCAGCAGCCAAGAATCCTCCGGGAGCGATTACGAGCAGTACTTC. Translating gives CASSQESSGSDYEQYF.

This clone was seen a few times. This chain uses TRBV4-1 with TRBJ1-2; no reliable D call. This CDR3 is built from 14 residues. CDR1 is MGHRA and CDR2 is YSYEKL in the germline V gene. V lost 1 base and J 0 bases, leaving 6 bases between the germline ends. CDR3 in DNA: TGCGCCAGCAGCCAAGGGGAAGCTAACTATGGCTACACCTTC. Translation gives CASSQGEANYGYTF.

This clone was observed a handful of times. The rearrangement links TRBV19 to TRBJ2-3; a weak D match, TRBD1 (5 bases). Looked up from germline, CDR1 is LNHDA and CDR2 is SQIVND (reference sequence). The CDR3 spans 14 residues. V lost 5 bases to trimming and J lost 1 base, with 10 bases between them. As DNA, the CDR3 is TGTGCCAGTAGTTTCAGGGTTCGCACAGATACGCAGTATTTT. Protein: CASSFRVRTDTQYF.

This chain uses TRBV5-1 with TRBJ2-7; D perhaps matches TRBD1 (5 bases). Germline loops: CDR1 SGHRS, CDR2 YFSETQ. V shed 4 bases and J shed 11 bases, with 19 bases lying between them. This CDR3 has 13 amino acids. The DNA of the CDR3 is TGCGCCAGCAGCCCGGACGACGCGCAGGGAAAGTACTTC. Its protein product is CASSPDDAQGKYF.

The chain uses TRBV29-1 and TRBJ2-3, with TRBD2 matching over 9 bases. V was pared by 5 bases and J by 5 bases, with 5 bases of the junction left unmatched. The germline V gene has CDR1 SQVTM and CDR2 ANQGSEA. The CDR3 has 13 amino acids. The CDR3 region is CSVLGLALDTQYF. In DNA form, the CDR3 reads TGCAGCGTTTTGGGACTAGCCCTAGATACGCAGTATTTT.

V usage is TRBV15 and J usage is TRBJ2-7; 9 bases are a match to TRBD1. In germline, CDR1 is LNHNV, CDR2 YYDKDF (reference sequence). V dropped 5 bases and J dropped 3; count of bases not matched to a gene: 5. This CDR3 region has 14 residues. CDR3 sequence (DNA): TGTGCCACCAGCCGGGGACAGGGTGTCTACGAGCAGTACTTC. Translating gives CATSRGQGVYEQYF.

The genes are TRBV5-1 and TRBJ2-7; D perhaps matches TRBD2 (6 bases). Germline V gene lookup returns CDR1 SGHRS and CDR2 YFSETQ. With 4 bases removed from V and 1 base from J, the gap between germline ends came to 12 bases. The CDR3 length is 14 residues. The CDR3 coding sequence is TGCGCCAGCAGCCGGGACTCAGCTTCCTACGAGCAGTACTTC. Translation gives CASSRDSASYEQYF.

The rearrangement joins TRBV9 to TRBJ2-1; 14 bases agree with TRBD2. Germline-derived CDR1 and CDR2 are SGDLS and YYNGEE. The CDR3 loop spans 18 amino acids. The trim removed 0 bases at V and 4 bases at J, leaving 6 bases unmatched. In DNA, the CDR3 is TGTGCCAGCAGCGTAGGGACTAGCGGGAGGAGGTTGTACAATGAGCAGTTCTTC. It yields the protein CASSVGTSGRRLYNEQFF.

The V and J genes are TRBV7-3 and TRBJ1-6, with 9 positions matching TRBD1. The germline CDR1 and CDR2 sequences are SGHTA and FQGTGA. The CDR3 runs 13 residues. The J segment lost 5 bases and the V segment lost 9 bases, leaving 2 bases of the junction unmatched. DNA of the CDR3: TGTGCCAGTCGGGACAGGGATAATTCACCCCTCCACTTT. Its translation: CASRDRDNSPLHF.

V and J are TRBV11-3 and TRBJ2-7, with D possibly matching TRBD2 (6 bases). V lost 4 bases, J lost 1 base, and 11 bases lay in between. This CDR3 is built from 14 residues. Germline values: CDR1 SGHNT, CDR2 YENEEA. CDR3 amino acids: CASSSLAESYEQYF. Here the CDR3 DNA reads TGTGCCAGCAGCTCGTTAGCGGAGTCCTACGAGCAGTACTTC.

This clone was recorded only once. The final CDR3 position lacks the conserved phenylalanine or tryptophan, pointing to a likely read error. The rearrangement joins TRBV6-1 to TRBJ1-2; 9 bases match TRBD1. CDR3 length equals 15 residues. V shed 2 bases, J shed 3 bases, and the junction held 4 bases outside the gene matches. Germline CDR1 reads MNHNS; CDR2 reads SASEGT. The DNA of the CDR3 is TGTGCCAGCAGTGAAACAGGGGGCTACGACTATGGCTACACCCTC. Its translation: CASSETGGYDYGYTL.

The rearrangement links TRBV30 to TRBJ2-5; the D gene is possibly TRBD2 (6 bases). CDR1 is GTSNPN and CDR2 is SVGIG in the germline V gene (reference sequence). Trimming removed 2 bases from V and 4 bases from J, with 14 bases in between. The CDR3 spans 14 residues. For the CDR3, the DNA is TGTGCCTGGAGTACTAGCACCGGGGGAGAGACCCAGTACTTC. It is translated as CAWSTSTGGETQYF.